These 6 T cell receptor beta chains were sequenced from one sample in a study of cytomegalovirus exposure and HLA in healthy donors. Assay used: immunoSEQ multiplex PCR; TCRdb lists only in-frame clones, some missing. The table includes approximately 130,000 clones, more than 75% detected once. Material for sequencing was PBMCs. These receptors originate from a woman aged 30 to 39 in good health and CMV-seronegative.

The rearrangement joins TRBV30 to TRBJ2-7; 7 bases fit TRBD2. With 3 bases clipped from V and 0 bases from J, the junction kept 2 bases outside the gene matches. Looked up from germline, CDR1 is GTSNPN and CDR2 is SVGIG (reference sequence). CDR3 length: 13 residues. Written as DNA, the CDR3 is TGTGCCTGGAGGGTAGCGGGCTCCTACGAGCAGTACTTC. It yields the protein CAWRVAGSYEQYF.

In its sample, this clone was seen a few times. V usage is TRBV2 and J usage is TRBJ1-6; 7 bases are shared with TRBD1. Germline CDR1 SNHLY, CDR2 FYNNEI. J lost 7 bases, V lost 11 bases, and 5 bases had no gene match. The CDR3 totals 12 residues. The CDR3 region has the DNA TGTGCCTCACAAGGGGGCAATTCACCCCTCCACTTT. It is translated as CASQGGNSPLHF.

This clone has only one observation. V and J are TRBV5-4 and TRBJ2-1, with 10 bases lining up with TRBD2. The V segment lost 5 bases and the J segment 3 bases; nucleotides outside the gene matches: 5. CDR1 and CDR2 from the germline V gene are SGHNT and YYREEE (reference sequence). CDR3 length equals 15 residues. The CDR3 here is CASSPERGGYNEQFF. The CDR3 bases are TGTGCCAGCAGTCCCGAGCGGGGGGGCTACAATGAGCAGTTCTTC.

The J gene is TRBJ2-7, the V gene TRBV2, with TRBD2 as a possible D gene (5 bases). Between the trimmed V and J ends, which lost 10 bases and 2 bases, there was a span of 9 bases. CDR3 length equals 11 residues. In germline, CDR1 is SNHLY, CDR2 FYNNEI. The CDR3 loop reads CATGLAYEQYF. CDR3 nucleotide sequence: TGTGCCACCGGACTTGCCTACGAGCAGTACTTC.

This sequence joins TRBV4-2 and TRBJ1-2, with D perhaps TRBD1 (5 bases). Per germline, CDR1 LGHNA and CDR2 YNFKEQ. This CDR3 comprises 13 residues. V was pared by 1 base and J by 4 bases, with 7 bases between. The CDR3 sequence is CASSQGQLYGYTF. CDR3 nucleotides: TGTGCCAGCAGCCAAGGACAGCTCTATGGCTACACCTTC.

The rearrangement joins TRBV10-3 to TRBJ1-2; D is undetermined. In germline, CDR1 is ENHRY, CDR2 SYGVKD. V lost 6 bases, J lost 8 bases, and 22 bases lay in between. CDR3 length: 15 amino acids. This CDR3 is CAIRANLDPAGGYTF. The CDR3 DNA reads TGTGCCATCAGGGCGAATTTGGACCCAGCGGGGGGCTACACCTTC.